The 18 T cell receptor beta chains in this list originate from one sample, sequenced in a study of T cell changes during pregnancy in multiple sclerosis. Repertoires were generated with immunoSEQ multiplex PCR, while TCRdb's copy carries only in-frame clones and drops some. Found here are 65,000 to 90,000 clones, more than 90% of them singletons; the top ten hold approximately 2%. Sequenced material: peripheral blood, taken in the second trimester of pregnancy. The receptors originated from a female donor with multiple sclerosis, enrolled in a pregnancy study.

This chain joins TRBV6-6 and TRBJ1-1; D unresolved. The CDR3 has 14 residues. Trimming took 2 bases from V and 6 from J, leaving 13 bases between them. The germline V gene encodes CDR1 MNHNY and CDR2 SVGAGI (reference sequence). CDR3 coding DNA: TGTGCCAGCAGTTACCGGGAAGGGTTCGCTGAAGCTTTCTTT. It is translated as CASSYREGFAEAFF.

The chain recombines TRBV29-1 with TRBJ2-7; TRBD2 matches 9 bases. The V and J ends lost 6 bases and 2 bases, in that order; junction bases with no gene match: 5. This CDR3 region has 13 residues. The germline gives CDR1 SQVTM, CDR2 ANQGSEA. CDR3 nucleotides: TGCAGCGTCACCGGCGGGGGGGCCTACGAGCAGTACTTC. Translating it yields CSVTGGGAYEQYF.

The chain has TRBV10-3 and TRBJ1-1, with D tentatively TRBD1 (6 bases). Trimming removed 6 bases at V and 4 bases at J, with 9 bases between. The CDR3 loop spans 12 amino acids. CDR1 is ENHRY and CDR2 is SYGVKD in the germline V gene. The chain's CDR3 is CAIRGAGTEAFF. CDR3 nucleotides: TGTGCCATCAGGGGGGCAGGCACTGAAGCTTTCTTT.

The V and J genes are TRBV14 and TRBJ2-7, with 7 bases lining up with TRBD1. The CDR3 contains 13 residues. The junction had 4 bases not matched to a gene; V was cut back by 6 bases and J by 2 bases. Germline-derived CDR1 and CDR2 are SGHDN and FVKESK. CDR3 sequence (DNA): TGTGCCAGCAGTGACAGGGTCGCCTACGAGCAGTACTTC. This gives the protein CASSDRVAYEQYF.

The chain links TRBV7-3 to TRBJ2-3; TRBD2 aligns across 11 bases. The CDR3 consists of 15 residues. CDR1 and CDR2 from the germline V gene are SGHTA and FQGTGA. After removal of 5 bases from V and 5 bases from J, the junction contained 6 bases not matched to a gene. The CDR3 loop reads CASSEGLAAGDTQYF. The CDR3 nucleotides read TGTGCCAGCAGCGAGGGACTAGCGGCCGGAGATACGCAGTATTTT.

The V and J genes are TRBV5-1 and TRBJ1-2, with D perhaps matching TRBD1 (6 bases). Germline CDR1 SGHRS, CDR2 YFSETQ. V was shortened by 2 bases and J by 6 bases, with 17 bases between the two germline ends. The CDR3 length is 15 residues. In nucleotides, the CDR3 is TGCGCCAGCAGCTTTAGGGGGGGGACCGGTGATGGCTACACCTTC. Residues: CASSFRGGTGDGYTF.

Only one count was recorded for this clone. The J gene is TRBJ2-2, the V gene TRBV7-3; D might be TRBD2 (6 bases). In germline, CDR1 is SGHTA, CDR2 FQGTGA. This CDR3 contains 13 residues. Trimming left V 1 base short and J 6 bases short, with 6 bases between. The DNA for the CDR3 is TGTGCCAGCAGCTTAATAGCGGCCGGGGAGCTGTTTTTT. This translates into CASSLIAAGELFF.

The chain joins TRBV19 to TRBJ1-5; maybe TRBD1 (6 bases). V was trimmed by 5 bases and J by 3 bases, leaving 17 bases between them. This CDR3 has 16 amino acids. From germline, CDR1 is LNHDA and CDR2 SQIVND (reference sequence). Here the CDR3 reads CASSEGQTIVNQPQHF. The DNA of the CDR3 is TGTGCCAGTAGTGAAGGACAGACCATTGTCAATCAGCCCCAGCATTTT.

J is TRBJ2-3 and V is TRBV5-1, with a tentative D call TRBD1 (5 bases). V lost 0 bases to trimming and J lost 2 bases, with 13 bases between them. Per the germline V gene, CDR1 is SGHRS and CDR2 is YFSETQ. CDR3 size: 16 residues. This CDR3 is CASSLALDSYTDTQYF. CDR3 sequence (DNA): TGCGCCAGCAGCTTGGCTTTAGACAGCTACACAGATACGCAGTATTTT.

V gene TRBV9 combines with J gene TRBJ2-2; TRBD1 is a possible D gene (6 bases). The CDR3 spans 15 residues. Looked up from germline, CDR1 is SGDLS and CDR2 is YYNGEE. V dropped 0 bases and J dropped 6 bases, with 12 bases sitting between them. DNA of the CDR3: TGTGCCAGCAGCGTAGCTACGTCAGGGGCCGGGGAGCTGTTTTTT. Protein product: CASSVATSGAGELFF.

This CDR3 reads CSARAEGQFF. The CDR3 region has the DNA TGCAGTGCTAGAGCGGAGGGCCAGTTCTTC. The rearrangement joins TRBV20-1 to TRBJ2-1; maybe TRBD2 (6 bases). The CDR3 runs 10 residues. V lost 1 base and J 13 bases, leaving 8 bases between the germline ends. Germline lookup yields CDR1 DFQATT and CDR2 SNEGSKA (reference sequence).

This CDR3 reads CAAPPGQAQETQYF. CDR3 DNA: TGTGCCGCGCCTCCGGGACAAGCTCAAGAGACCCAGTACTTC. The rearrangement joins TRBV19 to TRBJ2-5, with D possibly TRBD1 on 6 matching bases. The V and J ends lost 11 bases and 2 bases respectively, with 18 bases between them. CDR3 size: 14 residues. CDR1 is LNHDA, CDR2 SQIVND, per germline (reference sequence).

V is TRBV6-1 and J is TRBJ1-1, with D perhaps TRBD1 (5 bases). Trimming removed 7 bases from V and 1 base from J, with 13 bases in between. Germline V gives CDR1 MNHNS, CDR2 SASEGT. The length of the CDR3 is 14 residues. Here the CDR3 reads CASTPGLTNTEAFF. The DNA for the CDR3 is TGTGCCAGCACTCCGGGACTGACGAACACTGAAGCTTTCTTT.

The chain has TRBV4-1 and TRBJ2-7; the match to TRBD2 covers 7 bases. The junction had 10 bases not matched to a gene; V was cut back by 1 base and J by 7 bases. CDR3 size: 15 residues. The V gene's germline CDR1 is MGHRA and CDR2 YSYEKL. CDR3: CASSQGPGGLLEQYF. The CDR3 nucleotides read TGCGCCAGCAGCCAAGGGCCGGGGGGACTCCTAGAGCAGTACTTC.

This clone was picked up one time. The genes are TRBV9 and TRBJ2-5; 8 bases line up with TRBD1. Germline CDR1 reads SGDLS; CDR2 reads YYNGEE. The CDR3 loop spans 17 amino acids. Trimming removed 3 bases from V and 5 bases from J; junction bases left unmatched: 15. The chain's CDR3 is CASSASSVGRGRETQYF. CDR3 DNA: TGTGCCAGCAGCGCTTCCTCAGTTGGCAGGGGGCGGGAGACCCAGTACTTC. Complete variable domain (other parts from reference TRBV9 and TRBJ2-5): DSGVTQTPKHLITATGQRVTLRCSPRSGDLSVYWYQQSLDQGLQFLIQYYNGEERAKGNILERFSAQQFPDLHSELNLSSLELGDSALYFCASSASSVGRGRETQYFGPGTRLLVL.

V usage is TRBV15 and J usage is TRBJ2-2; a possible D gene is TRBD2 (5 bases). The CDR3 extends over 14 amino acids. The V end was cut by 7 bases, the J end by 3 bases, with 12 bases between. The germline CDR1 and CDR2 sequences are LNHNV and YYDKDF (reference sequence). Written as DNA, the CDR3 is TGTGCCACCACGCCGGCGGGTTACACCGGGGAGCTGTTTTTT. This translates into CATTPAGYTGELFF.

The rearrangement links TRBV18 to TRBJ1-5, with 8 positions matching TRBD1. J lost 4 bases, V lost 1 base, and 3 bases had no gene match. The CDR3 loop spans 15 amino acids. CDR1 and CDR2 (germline): KGHSH, LQKENI. The CDR3 loop is CASSPQGQVNQPQHF. CDR3 sequence (DNA): TGTGCCAGCTCACCACAGGGACAGGTGAATCAGCCCCAGCATTTT.

The V gene is TRBV10-3, the J gene TRBJ2-2, with TRBD1 matching over 9 bases. Germline CDR1 is ENHRY and CDR2 is SYGVKD. V was clipped by 6 bases and J by 6 bases; unmatched bases: 8. The CDR3 covers 15 residues. CDR3 sequence (DNA): TGTGCCATCAGCCCACAGGGGGCCGGGGCCGGGGAGCTGTTTTTT. Protein sequence: CAISPQGAGAGELFF.